The 4 T cell receptor beta chains listed next were all sequenced from one sample in a study of Ad26.COV2.S vaccination and SARS-CoV-2 variants. This sample's treatment: around 19 received Ad26.COV2.S at low or high dose, single or two shots; about 5 received placebo; per-sample allocation not given. All samples were drawn on day 63, counting from the first vaccine or placebo injection. Produced via immunoSEQ multiplex PCR; TCRdb's table is partial and in-frame only. The sample includes roughly 700,000 clones, about 90% of them seen just once. The specimen was peripheral blood, collected in a trial of Ad26.COV2.S vaccine versus placebo. The receptor source for this set is a person aged 18 to 59 who received the Ad26.COV2.S COVID-19 vaccine or a placebo.

This clone came up once. This same CDR3 is encoded by further DNA sequences in the sample. The chain joins TRBV6-5 to TRBJ2-7; TRBD2 matches 10 bases. Germline V CDR1 and CDR2: MNHEY, SVGAGI. There are 15 residues in the CDR3. The junction had 1 base not matched to a gene; V was cut back by 0 bases and J by 2 bases. The CDR3 loop is CASSYSSGGAYEQYF. DNA for the CDR3: TGTGCCAGCAGTTACTCAAGCGGGGGGGCCTACGAGCAGTACTTC.

The chain couples TRBV19 to TRBJ2-7; D might be TRBD2 (6 bases). CDR3 size: 17 residues. CDR1 and CDR2 (germline): LNHDA, SQIVND (reference sequence). The V gene lost 4 bases and the J gene lost 4 bases, with 23 bases spanning the gap. The CDR3 DNA reads TGTGCCAGTAGTAAGGCGGGACGTGGGATAGGAGGGTACGAGCAGTACTTC. It is translated as CASSKAGRGIGGYEQYF.

The chain links TRBV20-1 to TRBJ1-4, with D unresolved. This CDR3 contains 11 residues. Looked up from germline, CDR1 is DFQATT and CDR2 is SNEGSKA (reference sequence). V dropped 6 bases and J dropped 8 bases, with 10 bases sitting between them. CDR3 sequence: CSAGRLEKLFF. Written as DNA, the CDR3 is TGCAGTGCCGGACGGTTGGAAAAACTGTTTTTT.

The chain combines TRBV2 with TRBJ1-1; TRBD1 aligns across 7 bases. Looked up from germline, CDR1 is SNHLY and CDR2 is FYNNEI. This CDR3 is 14 amino acids long. The J segment lost 1 base and the V segment lost 5 bases, leaving 4 bases of the junction unmatched. CDR3 bases: TGTGCCAGCAGTCTACAGGGGCCGAACACTGAAGCTTTCTTT. Its protein is CASSLQGPNTEAFF.